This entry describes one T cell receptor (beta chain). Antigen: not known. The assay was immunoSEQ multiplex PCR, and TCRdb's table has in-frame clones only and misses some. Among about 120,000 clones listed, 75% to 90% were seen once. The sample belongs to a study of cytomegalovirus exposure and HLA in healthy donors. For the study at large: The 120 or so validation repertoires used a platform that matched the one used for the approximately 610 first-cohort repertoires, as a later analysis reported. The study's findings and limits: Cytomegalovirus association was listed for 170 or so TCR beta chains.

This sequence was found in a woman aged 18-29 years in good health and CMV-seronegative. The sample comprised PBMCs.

The CDR3 nucleotides are TGTGCCAGTGGACAGGGGGAGGTTGTGAGAGAAAAACTGTTTTTT. Amino acid sequence: CASGQGEVVREKLFF. V gene TRBV19 combines with J gene TRBJ1-4, with 10 bases that match TRBD1. The CDR3 is 15 residues long. The junction had 11 bases not matched to a gene; V was cut back by 8 bases and J by 8 bases. Germline CDR1 reads LNHDA; CDR2 reads SQIVND (reference sequence).